This T cell receptor (beta chain) was found in a study of T-cell reconstitution after alpha-beta-depleted transplantation in children. This CDR3 is 13 amino acids long. The V end lost 6 bases, the J end lost 5 bases, and 13 bases lay between the germline ends. Looked up from germline, CDR1 is ENHRY and CDR2 is SYGVKD. TCRbeta library construction was performed incorporating unique molecular identifiers. Each CDR3 protein is one row after TCRdb ran MiXCR on the PCR reads. The repertoire holds 400,000 to 500,000 distinct CDR3 sequences, with approximately 11% as singletons. This clonotype was counted many times.

The sample in question was PBMCs from the stem cell graft donor, obtained from the stem cell graft. The J gene is TRBJ2-5, the V gene TRBV10-3; D may be TRBD2 (5 bases). The receptor's source is a human donor who donated a stem cell graft to a child with acute myeloid leukemia. The CDR3 bases are TGTGCCATCAGCGCAGGAGGTCGGGAGACCCAGTACTTC. The encoded protein is CAISAGGRETQYF.